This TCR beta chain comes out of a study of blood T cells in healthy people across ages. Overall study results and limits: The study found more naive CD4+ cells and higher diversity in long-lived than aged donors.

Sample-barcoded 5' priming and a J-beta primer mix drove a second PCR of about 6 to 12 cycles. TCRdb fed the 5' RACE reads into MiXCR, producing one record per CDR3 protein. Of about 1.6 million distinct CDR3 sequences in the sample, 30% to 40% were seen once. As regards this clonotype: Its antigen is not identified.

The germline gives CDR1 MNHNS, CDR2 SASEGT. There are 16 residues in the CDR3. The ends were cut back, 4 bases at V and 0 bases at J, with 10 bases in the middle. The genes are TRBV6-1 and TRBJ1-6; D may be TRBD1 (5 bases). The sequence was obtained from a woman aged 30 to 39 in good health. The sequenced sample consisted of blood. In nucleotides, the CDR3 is TGTGCCAGCAGTGGCCAACAGGTCTCCTATAATTCACCCCTCCACTTT. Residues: CASSGQQVSYNSPLHF.